This T cell receptor beta chain emerged from a study of cytomegalovirus exposure and HLA in healthy donors. The germline V gene has CDR1 SGHTA and CDR2 FQGNSA. The CDR3 loop spans 16 amino acids. V was clipped by 2 bases and J by 3 bases, with 13 bases between them. Primers for the PCR totalled 60 Vbeta and 13 Jbeta. Libraries were prepared by immunoSEQ multiplex PCR; TCRdb keeps only in-frame clonotypes and omits some of them. Counted here are 150,000 to 200,000 clones, about 75% occurring once; the ten biggest clones make up roughly 8.2%. The chain is built from TRBV7-2 and TRBJ1-4; D unresolved. The receptor was derived from a woman aged 35 to 49 in good health and CMV-seropositive. The sequencing sample was made of PBMCs. CDR3 DNA sequence: TGTGCCAGCAGCTTACACCGCCTCGGTGCTAATGAAAAACTGTTTTTT. Protein: CASSLHRLGANEKLFF.